This record covers a single T cell receptor (beta chain). Its antigen is undetermined. This specimen comes from a study of T cells in localized non-small cell lung cancer. Trimming took 3 bases from V and 9 from J, leaving 16 bases between them. This CDR3 region has 13 residues. Germline V CDR1 and CDR2: SGDLS, YYNGEE. The study's findings and limits: Overall survival was longer when the density of T cells in the blood was higher. Adjacent lung had a median roughly 60 of the 100 largest tumor clones.

In each case, adjacent lung free of atypia was taken at least 2 cm from the tumor margin. Clones were read by immunoSEQ multiplex PCR, and TCRdb kept only the in-frame ones, dropping some. The sample yields some 6,700 clones, over 12% seen once. The sample was normal lung tissue next to the tumor, taken before any cancer treatment. This sequence joins TRBV9 and TRBJ2-7; D remains unclear. The TCR sequence derives from a male donor aged 60 or older with stage II squamous cell lung carcinoma. The CDR3 here is CASSGPRSVRQYF. CDR3 DNA: TGTGCCAGCAGCGGCCCCCGCTCGGTAAGGCAGTACTTC.